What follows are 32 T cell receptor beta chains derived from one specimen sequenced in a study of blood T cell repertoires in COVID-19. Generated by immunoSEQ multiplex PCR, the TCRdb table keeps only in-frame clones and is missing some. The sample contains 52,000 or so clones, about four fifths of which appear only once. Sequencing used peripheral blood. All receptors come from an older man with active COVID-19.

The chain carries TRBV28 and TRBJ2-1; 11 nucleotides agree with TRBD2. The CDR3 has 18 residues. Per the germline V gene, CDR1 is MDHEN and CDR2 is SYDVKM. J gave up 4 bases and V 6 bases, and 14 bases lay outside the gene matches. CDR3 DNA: TGTGCCAGCAGCGAATTATACAATAGCGGGAGGGGGTACAATGAGCAGTTCTTC. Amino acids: CASSELYNSGRGYNEQFF. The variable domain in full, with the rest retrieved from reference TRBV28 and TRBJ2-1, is DVKVTQSSRYLVKRTGEKVFLECVQDMDHENMFWYRQDPGLGLRLIYFSYDVKMKEKGDIPEGYSVSREKKERFSLILESASTNQTSMYLCASSELYNSGRGYNEQFFGPGTRLTVL.

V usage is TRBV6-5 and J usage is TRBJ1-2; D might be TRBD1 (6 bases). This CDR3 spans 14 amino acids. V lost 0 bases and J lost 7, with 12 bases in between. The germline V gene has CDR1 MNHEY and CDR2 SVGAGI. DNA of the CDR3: TGTGCCAGCAGTTACTCGCAGGGGCAGGGTGGCTACACCTTC. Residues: CASSYSQGQGGYTF.

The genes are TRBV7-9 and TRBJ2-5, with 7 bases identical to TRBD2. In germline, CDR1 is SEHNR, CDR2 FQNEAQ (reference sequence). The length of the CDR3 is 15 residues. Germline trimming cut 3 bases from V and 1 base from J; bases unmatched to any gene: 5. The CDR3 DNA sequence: TGTGCCAGCAGCTTGGGACTATTTACCCAAGAGACCCAGTACTTC. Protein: CASSLGLFTQETQYF.

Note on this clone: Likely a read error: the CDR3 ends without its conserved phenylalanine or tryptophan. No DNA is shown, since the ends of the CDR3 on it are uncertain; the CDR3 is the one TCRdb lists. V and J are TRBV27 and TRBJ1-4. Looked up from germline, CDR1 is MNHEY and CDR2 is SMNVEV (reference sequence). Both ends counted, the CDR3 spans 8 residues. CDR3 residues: CASSTILI.

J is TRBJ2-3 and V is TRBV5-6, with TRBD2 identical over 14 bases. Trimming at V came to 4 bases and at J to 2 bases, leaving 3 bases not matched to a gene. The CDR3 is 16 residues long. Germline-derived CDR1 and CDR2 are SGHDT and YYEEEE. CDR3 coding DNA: TGTGCCAGCAGCCCGGGACTAGCGGGAGACACAGATACGCAGTATTTT. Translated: CASSPGLAGDTDTQYF.

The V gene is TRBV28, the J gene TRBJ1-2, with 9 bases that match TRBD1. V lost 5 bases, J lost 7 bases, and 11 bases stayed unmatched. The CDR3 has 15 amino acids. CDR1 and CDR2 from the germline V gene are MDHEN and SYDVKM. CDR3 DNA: TGTGCCAGCAGTATCCCCGGGACAGGGTCGCTTGGCTACACCTTC. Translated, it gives CASSIPGTGSLGYTF.

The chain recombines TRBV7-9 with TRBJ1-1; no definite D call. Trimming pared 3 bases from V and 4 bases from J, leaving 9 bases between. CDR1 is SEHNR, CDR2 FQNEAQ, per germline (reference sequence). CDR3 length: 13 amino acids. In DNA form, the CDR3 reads TGTGCCAGCAGCTTGGAAGCGGGCACTGAAGCTTTCTTT. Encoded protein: CASSLEAGTEAFF.

CDR3 bases: TGTGCCAGCAGCTTAACTTGGGCAGGGAAAGGGGCAGATACGCAGTATTTT. This sequence encodes CASSLTWAGKGADTQYF. The chain carries TRBV7-9 and TRBJ2-3, with a weak D call TRBD1 (5 bases). Germline-derived CDR1 and CDR2 are SEHNR and FQNEAQ (reference sequence). This CDR3 region has 17 residues. V lost 2 bases, J lost 4 bases, and 19 bases lay in between.

The CDR3 loop reads CASSATSGNQETQYF. The CDR3 DNA follows: TGTGCCAGCAGCGCTACTAGCGGGAACCAAGAGACCCAGTACTTC. This chain joins TRBV5-4 and TRBJ2-5; TRBD2 matches 10 bases. The J segment lost 0 bases and the V segment lost 4 bases, leaving 3 bases of the junction unmatched. Per germline, CDR1 SGHNT and CDR2 YYREEE (reference sequence). CDR3 length: 15 residues.

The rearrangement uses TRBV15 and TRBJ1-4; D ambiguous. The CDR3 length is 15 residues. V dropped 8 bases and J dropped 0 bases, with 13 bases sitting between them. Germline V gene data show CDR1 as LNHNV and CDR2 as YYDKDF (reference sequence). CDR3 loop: CATHAGLSTNEKLFF. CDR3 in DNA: TGTGCCACCCATGCAGGTCTCTCAACTAATGAAAAACTGTTTTTT.

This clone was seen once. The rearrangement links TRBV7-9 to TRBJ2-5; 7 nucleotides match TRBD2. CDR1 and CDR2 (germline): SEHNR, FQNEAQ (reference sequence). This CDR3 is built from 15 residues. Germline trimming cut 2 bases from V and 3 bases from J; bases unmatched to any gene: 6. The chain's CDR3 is CASSLPPGGKETQYF. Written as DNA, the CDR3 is TGTGCCAGCAGCTTACCACCGGGAGGCAAAGAGACCCAGTACTTC. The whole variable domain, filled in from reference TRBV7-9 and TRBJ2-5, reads DTGVSQNPRHKITKRGQNVTFRCDPISEHNRLYWYRQTLGQGPEFLTYFQNEAQLEKSRLLSDRFSAERPKGSFSTLEIQRTEQGDSAMYLCASSLPPGGKETQYFGPGTRLLVL.

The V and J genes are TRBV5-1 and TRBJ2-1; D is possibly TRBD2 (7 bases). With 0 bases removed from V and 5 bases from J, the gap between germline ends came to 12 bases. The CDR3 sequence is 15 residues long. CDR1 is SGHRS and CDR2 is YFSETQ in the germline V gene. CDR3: CASSLARGAHNEQFF. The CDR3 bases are TGCGCCAGCAGCTTGGCCCGGGGGGCCCACAATGAGCAGTTCTTC.

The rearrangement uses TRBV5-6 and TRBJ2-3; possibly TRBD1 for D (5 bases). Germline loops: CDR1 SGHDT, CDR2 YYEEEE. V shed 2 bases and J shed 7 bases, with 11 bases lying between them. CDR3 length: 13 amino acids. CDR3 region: CASSLWGSHTQYF. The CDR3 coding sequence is TGTGCCAGCAGCTTATGGGGCTCCCATACGCAGTATTTT. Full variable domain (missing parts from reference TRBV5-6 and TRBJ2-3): DAGVTQSPTHLIKTRGQQVTLRCSPKSGHDTVSWYQQALGQGPQFIFQYYEEEERQRGNFPDRFSGHQFPNYSSELNVNALLLGDSALYLCASSLWGSHTQYFGPGTRLTVL.

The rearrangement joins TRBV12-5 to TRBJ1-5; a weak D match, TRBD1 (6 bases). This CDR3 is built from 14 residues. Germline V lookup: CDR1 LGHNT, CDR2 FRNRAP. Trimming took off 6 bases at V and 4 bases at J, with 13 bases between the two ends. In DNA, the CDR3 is TGTGCTAGTGGGGCAGGGGAGTCAAATCAGCCCCAGCATTTT. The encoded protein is CASGAGESNQPQHF.

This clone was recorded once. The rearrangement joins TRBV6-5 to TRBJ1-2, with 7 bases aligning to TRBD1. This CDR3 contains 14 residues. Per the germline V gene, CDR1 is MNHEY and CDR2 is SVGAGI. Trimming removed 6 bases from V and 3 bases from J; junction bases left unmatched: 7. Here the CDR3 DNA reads TGTGCCAGCAGAAGGGACAGCGCATACTATGGCTACACCTTC. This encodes CASRRDSAYYGYTF.

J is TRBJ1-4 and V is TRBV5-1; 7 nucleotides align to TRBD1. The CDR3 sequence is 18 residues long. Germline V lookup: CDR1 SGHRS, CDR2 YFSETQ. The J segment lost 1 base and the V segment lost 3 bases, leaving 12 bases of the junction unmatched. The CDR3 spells CASSYHHRGVQTNEKLFF. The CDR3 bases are TGCGCCAGCAGCTACCACCACAGGGGAGTTCAAACTAATGAAAAACTGTTTTTT.

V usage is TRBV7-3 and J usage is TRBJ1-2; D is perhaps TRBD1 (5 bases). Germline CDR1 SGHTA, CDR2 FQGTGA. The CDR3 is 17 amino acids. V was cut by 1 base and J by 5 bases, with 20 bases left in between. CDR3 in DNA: TGTGCCAGCAGCTTAAGCGGGACCCAAAACAAGGAGTATGGCTACACCTTC. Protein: CASSLSGTQNKEYGYTF.

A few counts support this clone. CDR3 sequence: CASSQGGSGRSGEQFF. Here the CDR3 DNA reads TGTGCCAGCAGCCAAGGAGGAAGCGGGAGATCTGGTGAGCAGTTCTTC. The V call is TRBV14, the J call TRBJ2-1, with 8 bases aligning to TRBD2. The CDR3 covers 16 residues. The trim removed 1 base at V and 9 bases at J, leaving 11 bases unmatched. Germline CDR1 SGHDN, CDR2 FVKESK.

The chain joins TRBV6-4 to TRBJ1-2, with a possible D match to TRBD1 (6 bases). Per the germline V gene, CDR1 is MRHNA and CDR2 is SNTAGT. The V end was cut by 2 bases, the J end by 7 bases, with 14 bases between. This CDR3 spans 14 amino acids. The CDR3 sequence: CASSDQQGVGGYTF. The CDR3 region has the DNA TGTGCCAGCAGTGACCAACAGGGAGTAGGTGGCTACACCTTC.

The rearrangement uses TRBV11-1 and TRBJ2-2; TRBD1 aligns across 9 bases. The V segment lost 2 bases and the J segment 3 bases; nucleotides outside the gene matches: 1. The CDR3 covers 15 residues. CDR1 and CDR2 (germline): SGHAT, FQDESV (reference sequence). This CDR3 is CASSLTGGYTGELFF. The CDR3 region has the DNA TGTGCCAGCAGCTTAACAGGGGGCTACACCGGGGAGCTGTTTTTT.

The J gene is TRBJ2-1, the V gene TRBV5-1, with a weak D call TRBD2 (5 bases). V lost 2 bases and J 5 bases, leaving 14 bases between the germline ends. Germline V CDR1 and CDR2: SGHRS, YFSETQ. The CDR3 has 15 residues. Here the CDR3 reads CASSFGESMNNEQFF. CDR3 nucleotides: TGCGCCAGCAGCTTCGGGGAGTCAATGAACAATGAGCAGTTCTTC. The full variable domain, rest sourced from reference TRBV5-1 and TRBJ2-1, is KAGVTQTPRYLIKTRGQQVTLSCSPISGHRSVSWYQQTPGQGLQFLFEYFSETQRNKGNFPGRFSGRQFSNSRSEMNVSTLELGDSALYLCASSFGESMNNEQFFGPGTRLTVL.

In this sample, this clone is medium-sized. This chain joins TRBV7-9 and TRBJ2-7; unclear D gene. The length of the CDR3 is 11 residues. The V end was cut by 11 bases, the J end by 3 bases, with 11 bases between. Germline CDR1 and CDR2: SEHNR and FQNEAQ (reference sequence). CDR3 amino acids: CAAAGNYEQYF. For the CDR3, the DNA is TGTGCCGCGGCCGGAAACTACGAGCAGTACTTC.

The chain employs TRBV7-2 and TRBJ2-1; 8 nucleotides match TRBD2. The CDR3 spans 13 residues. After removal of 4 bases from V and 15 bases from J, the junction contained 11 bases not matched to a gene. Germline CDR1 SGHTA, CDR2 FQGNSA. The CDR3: CASSWSDSGNRFF. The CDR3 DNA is TGTGCCAGCAGCTGGTCCGATAGCGGGAACCGGTTCTTC.

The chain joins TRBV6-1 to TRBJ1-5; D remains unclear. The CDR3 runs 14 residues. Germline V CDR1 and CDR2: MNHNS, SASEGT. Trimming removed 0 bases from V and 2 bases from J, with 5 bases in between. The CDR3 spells CASSEARGNQPQHF. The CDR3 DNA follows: TGTGCCAGCAGTGAAGCGAGGGGCAATCAGCCCCAGCATTTT.

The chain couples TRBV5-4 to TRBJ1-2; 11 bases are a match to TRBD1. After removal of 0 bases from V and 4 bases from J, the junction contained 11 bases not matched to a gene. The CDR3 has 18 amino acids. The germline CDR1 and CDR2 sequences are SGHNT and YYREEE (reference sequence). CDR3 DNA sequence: TGTGCCAGCAGCTTGGACTTCGGACAGGGGGCTAAGGTCTATGGCTACACCTTC. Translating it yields CASSLDFGQGAKVYGYTF.

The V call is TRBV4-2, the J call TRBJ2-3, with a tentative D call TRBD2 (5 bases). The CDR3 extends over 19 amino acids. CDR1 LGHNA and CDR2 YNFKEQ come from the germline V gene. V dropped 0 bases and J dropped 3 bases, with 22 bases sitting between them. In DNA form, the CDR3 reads TGTGCCAGCAGCCAAGATAATGGGATCAGAGGGTCTCGGACAGATACGCAGTATTTT. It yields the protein CASSQDNGIRGSRTDTQYF.

CDR3 nucleotides: TGTGCCAGCAGCCCCCCGGGACTAGCGGGATACGAGCAGTACTTC. Its translation is CASSPPGLAGYEQYF. J is TRBJ2-7 and V is TRBV7-2, with TRBD2 identical over 13 bases. There are 15 residues in the CDR3. The V and J ends lost 5 bases and 4 bases, in that order; junction bases with no gene match: 5. CDR1 and CDR2 (germline): SGHTA, FQGNSA.

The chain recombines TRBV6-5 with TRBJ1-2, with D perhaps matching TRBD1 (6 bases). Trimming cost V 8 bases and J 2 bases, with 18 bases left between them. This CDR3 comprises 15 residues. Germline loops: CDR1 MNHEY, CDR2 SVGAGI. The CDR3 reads CASGGTGSINYGYTF. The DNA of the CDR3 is TGTGCCAGCGGCGGCACAGGGTCGATCAACTATGGCTACACCTTC.

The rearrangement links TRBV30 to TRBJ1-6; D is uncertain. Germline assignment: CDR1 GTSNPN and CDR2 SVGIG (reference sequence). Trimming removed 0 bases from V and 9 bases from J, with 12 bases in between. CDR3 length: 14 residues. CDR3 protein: CAWSVNSGVSPLHF. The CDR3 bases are TGTGCCTGGAGTGTTAACAGCGGCGTTTCACCCCTCCACTTT.

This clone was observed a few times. CDR3 loop: CASGRDSHTGELFF. In DNA form, the CDR3 reads TGTGCTAGTGGTCGGGACAGTCATACCGGGGAGCTGTTTTTT. The chain carries TRBV12-5 and TRBJ2-2, with TRBD1 matching 7 bases. V lost 5 bases to trimming and J lost 5 bases; unmatched junction nucleotides: 5. This CDR3 contains 14 residues. In germline, CDR1 is LGHNT, CDR2 FRNRAP.

The CDR3 spells CATSDNYEQYF. Written as DNA, the CDR3 is TGTGCCACCAGTGACAACTACGAGCAGTACTTC. V gene TRBV24-1 combines with J gene TRBJ2-7; D uncertain. Germline CDR1 KGHDR, CDR2 SFDVKD. V lost 4 bases, J lost 3 bases, and 3 bases lay in between. This CDR3 is 11 amino acids long.

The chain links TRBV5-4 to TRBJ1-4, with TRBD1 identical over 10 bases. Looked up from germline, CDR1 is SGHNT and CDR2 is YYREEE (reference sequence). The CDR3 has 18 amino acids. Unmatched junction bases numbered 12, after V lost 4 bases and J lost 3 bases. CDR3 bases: TGTGCCAGCAGCAATAACCGGGACAGGGGTCTGCCTAATGAAAAACTGTTTTTT. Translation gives CASSNNRDRGLPNEKLFF.